The 5 T cell receptor beta chains below all came from one sample that was sequenced in a study of shared clonotypes between healthy human individuals. Generated by immunoSEQ multiplex PCR, the TCRdb table keeps only in-frame clones and is missing some. The sample holds 400,000 to 600,000 clones; approximately 94% are singletons and the top ten take about 0.06%. The specimen was naive CD4+ T cells sorted from blood. Documented subset: CD45RA+ positively selected. The receptors come from a woman aged 25 to 39 in good health.

J is TRBJ2-7 and V is TRBV11-1; D gene ambiguous. CDR1 SGHAT and CDR2 FQDESV come from the germline V gene (reference sequence). V lost 4 bases, J lost 2 bases, and 3 bases lay in between. The length of the CDR3 is 11 residues. As DNA, the CDR3 is TGTGCCAGCAGCTCCACCTACGAGCAGTACTTC. Translating it yields CASSSTYEQYF.

This rearrangement joins TRBV5-8 to TRBJ2-2, with D tentatively TRBD2 (6 bases). This CDR3 is 15 amino acids long. Trimming took off 5 bases at V and 4 bases at J, with 15 bases between the two ends. CDR1 and CDR2 from the germline V gene are SGHTS and YDEGEE. As DNA, the CDR3 is TGTGCCAGCAGGGAGGGGACGGGGCCCACCGGGGAGCTGTTTTTT. Protein: CASREGTGPTGELFF.

The rearrangement uses TRBV6-5 and TRBJ1-1; possibly TRBD1 for D (5 bases). There are 14 residues in the CDR3. V shed 2 bases and J shed 7 bases, with 14 bases lying between them. Per germline, CDR1 MNHEY and CDR2 SVGAGI. For the CDR3, the DNA is TGTGCCAGCAGTTACCCCCGGGGACTCCATGAAGCTTTCTTT. Residues: CASSYPRGLHEAFF.

The chain has TRBV4-1 and TRBJ2-3, with D unresolved. Germline lookup yields CDR1 MGHRA and CDR2 YSYEKL. V shed 2 bases and J shed 4 bases, with 7 bases lying between them. The CDR3 sequence is 13 residues long. CDR3 coding DNA: TGCGCCAGCAGCCAACCCCCTGCAGATACGCAGTATTTT. Translated, it gives CASSQPPADTQYF.

The rearrangement uses TRBV28 and TRBJ2-3; TRBD2 matches 11 bases. The germline V gene has CDR1 MDHEN and CDR2 SYDVKM. CDR3 length equals 16 residues. With V trimmed by 3 bases and J by 2 bases, 4 bases remained unmatched. CDR3 region: CASSFRLAGNTDTQYF. CDR3 DNA sequence: TGTGCCAGCAGTTTCAGACTAGCGGGGAACACAGATACGCAGTATTTT.